The rows below give T cell receptor beta chains drawn from one sample of a study of vaccination and CD4 T cells after COVID-19. No antigens are known for them. TCRdb reprocessed the PCR reads with MiXCR, giving one entry per CDR3 protein. This sample carries about 19,000 distinct CDR3 sequences, around 83% of them seen once, and the ten largest clones take 17%. Material: CD4+ T cells from blood, cultured in vitro, obtained after SARS-CoV-2 vaccination. The receptors were gathered from a human donor who received a COVID-19 vaccine. The CDR3 runs from the conserved cysteine through the conserved F or W. D genes are given only for firm matches. Expanded clones are given a class, and other clones once, few, many or no size at all.

v_gene: TRBV20-1
j_gene: TRBJ2-2
d_gene: TRBD2
abundance: .
CDR3nt: TGCAGTGCTAGAGACCAGCGGGGGCTCGGGGAGCTGTTTTTT
CDR3aa: CSARDQRGLGELFF

v_gene: TRBV21-1
j_gene: TRBJ2-7
d_gene: .
abundance: .
CDR3nt: TGTGCCAGCAGCACTTGGGACAGGGGCTCCGAGCAGTACTTC
CDR3aa: CASSTWDRGSEQYF

v_gene: TRBV19
j_gene: TRBJ1-2
d_gene: .
abundance: .
CDR3nt: TGTGCCAGTAGTATAGATTCTCGGGGGACCTCTAACTATGGCTACACCTTC
CDR3aa: CASSIDSRGTSNYGYTF

v_gene: TRBV20-1
j_gene: TRBJ2-5
d_gene: TRBD2
abundance: .
CDR3nt: TGCAGTGCTAGCCTCCTAGCGGGGTGGGAGACCCAGTACTTC
CDR3aa: CSASLLAGWETQYF

v_gene: TRBV20-1
j_gene: TRBJ1-2
d_gene: .
abundance: .
CDR3nt: TGCAGTGCTACCGACTACTATGGCTACACCTTC
CDR3aa: CSATDYYGYTF

v_gene: TRBV5-4
j_gene: TRBJ1-2
d_gene: .
abundance: .
CDR3nt: TGTGCCAGCAGCTTTGTGGGGGGGGATTATGGCTACACCTTC
CDR3aa: CASSFVGGDYGYTF

v_gene: TRBV2
j_gene: TRBJ2-5
d_gene: TRBD1
abundance: .
CDR3nt: TGTGCCAGCAGACCGGGACAGGGTGTAAAGACCCAGTACTTC
CDR3aa: CASRPGQGVKTQYF

v_gene: TRBV6-1
j_gene: TRBJ2-2
d_gene: .
abundance: .
CDR3nt: TGTGCCAGCAGTACCCCGGAGACAGGGAACACCGGGGAGCTGTTTTTT
CDR3aa: CASSTPETGNTGELFF

v_gene: TRBV19
j_gene: TRBJ1-6
d_gene: TRBD1
abundance: .
CDR3nt: TGTGCCAGTAGTACCCGGACAGGGTGGGATTCACCCCTCCACTTT
CDR3aa: CASSTRTGWDSPLHF

v_gene: TRBV6-5
j_gene: TRBJ2-2
d_gene: TRBD2
abundance: .
CDR3nt: TGTGCCAGCAGTTACTTCCGCGGGGGGCGGTCGAACACCGGGGAGCTGTTTTTT
CDR3aa: CASSYFRGGRSNTGELFF

v_gene: TRBV20-1
j_gene: TRBJ1-6
d_gene: .
abundance: .
CDR3nt: TGCAGTGCTAGCTCGGGGAACCATAATTCACCCCTCCACTTT
CDR3aa: CSASSGNHNSPLHF

v_gene: TRBV12-3/TRBV12-4
j_gene: TRBJ1-1
d_gene: TRBD1
abundance: .
CDR3nt: TGTGCCAGCAGTGCCTGGACAGGGGAAGCTTTCTTT
CDR3aa: CASSAWTGEAFF

v_gene: TRBV2
j_gene: TRBJ1-2
d_gene: TRBD1
abundance: .
CDR3nt: TGTGCCAGCAGTGAGTCCCGACAGGGAGGCTATGGCTACACCTTC
CDR3aa: CASSESRQGGYGYTF

v_gene: TRBV21-1
j_gene: TRBJ1-5
d_gene: .
abundance: .
CDR3nt: .
CDR3aa: CASSYLCGLYQLQHF

v_gene: TRBV12-3/TRBV12-4
j_gene: TRBJ1-2
d_gene: TRBD1
abundance: .
CDR3nt: TGTGCCAGCAGTGCCGGGACAGCATCTAACTATGGCTACACCTTC
CDR3aa: CASSAGTASNYGYTF

v_gene: TRBV10-3
j_gene: TRBJ2-5
d_gene: TRBD1
abundance: .
CDR3nt: TGTGCCATTAGAACAAGCTCCGGGACAGGGGGCGAAGAGACCCAGTACTTC
CDR3aa: CAIRTSSGTGGEETQYF

v_gene: TRBV2
j_gene: TRBJ2-2
d_gene: .
abundance: .
CDR3nt: TGTGCCAGCAGGGGGGACACCGGGGAGCTGTTTTTT
CDR3aa: CASRGDTGELFF

v_gene: TRBV20-1
j_gene: TRBJ2-5
d_gene: .
abundance: once
CDR3nt: TGCAGTGCTTACAGGACTCAAGAGACCCAGTACTTC
CDR3aa: CSAYRTQETQYF

v_gene: TRBV29-1
j_gene: TRBJ2-5
d_gene: TRBD2
abundance: .
CDR3nt: TGCAGCGGGGCCGCGGCTAGCGGGGGTGTAGGGACCCAGTACTTC
CDR3aa: CSGAAASGGVGTQYF

v_gene: TRBV19
j_gene: TRBJ1-5
d_gene: .
abundance: .
CDR3nt: TGTGCCAGTAGTATAGATTCCCGGGGAAGCAATCAGCCCCAGCATTTT
CDR3aa: CASSIDSRGSNQPQHF

v_gene: TRBV30
j_gene: TRBJ2-4
d_gene: .
abundance: .
CDR3nt: TGTGCCTGGAGTGTCAATCAGGAGGTCCTAGCCAAAAACATTCAGTACTTC
CDR3aa: CAWSVNQEVLAKNIQYF

v_gene: TRBV2
j_gene: TRBJ1-2
d_gene: .
abundance: .
CDR3nt: TGTGCCAGCACCGAAGGGGCGGGTGGCTACACCTTC
CDR3aa: CASTEGAGGYTF

v_gene: TRBV30
j_gene: TRBJ2-5
d_gene: .
abundance: once
CDR3nt: TGTGCCTGGAGTGTACAGAGAACTAGTACAAGACAGACCCAGTACTTC
CDR3aa: CAWSVQRTSTRQTQYF

v_gene: TRBV7-2
j_gene: TRBJ1-5
d_gene: .
abundance: few
CDR3nt: TGTGCCAGCAGCTTAGCGAAAGGACAGCCCCAGCATTTT
CDR3aa: CASSLAKGQPQHF

v_gene: TRBV19
j_gene: TRBJ1-5
d_gene: TRBD1
abundance: .
CDR3nt: TGTGCCAGTAGTATCGGACAGGGAAATCAGCCCCAGCATTTT
CDR3aa: CASSIGQGNQPQHF

v_gene: TRBV4-2
j_gene: TRBJ2-1
d_gene: .
abundance: .
CDR3nt: TGTGCCAGCAGCCAAGTTCCAGGGGTGACCAATGAGCAGTTCTTC
CDR3aa: CASSQVPGVTNEQFF

v_gene: TRBV6-4
j_gene: TRBJ1-1
d_gene: .
abundance: .
CDR3nt: TGTGCCAGCACCCAGGACGAAGCTTTCTTT
CDR3aa: CASTQDEAFF

v_gene: TRBV7-2
j_gene: TRBJ2-3
d_gene: .
abundance: .
CDR3nt: TGTGCCAGCTTCCGACTACACACAGATACGCAGTATTTT
CDR3aa: CASFRLHTDTQYF

v_gene: TRBV6-4
j_gene: TRBJ2-3
d_gene: .
abundance: .
CDR3nt: TGTGCCAGCAGTGACTCCAGGAGTAAAGATACGCAGTATTTT
CDR3aa: CASSDSRSKDTQYF

v_gene: TRBV12-5
j_gene: TRBJ2-3
d_gene: .
abundance: .
CDR3nt: TGTGCTAGTGGTTTGGCGGGGGATACGCAGTATTTT
CDR3aa: CASGLAGDTQYF

v_gene: TRBV12-3/TRBV12-4
j_gene: TRBJ2-5
d_gene: .
abundance: once
CDR3nt: TGTGCCAGCAGTCTGACAGGAGGGGAGACCCAGTACTTC
CDR3aa: CASSLTGGETQYF

v_gene: TRBV6-1
j_gene: TRBJ1-3
d_gene: .
abundance: .
CDR3nt: TGTGCCAGCAGTAGACGGTACGCCTATTCGATTGGAAACACCATATATTTT
CDR3aa: CASSRRYAYSIGNTIYF

v_gene: TRBV7-3
j_gene: TRBJ1-4
d_gene: TRBD1
abundance: .
CDR3nt: TGTGCCAACTTATCGGGACAGGGGCGTAGGGGTGAAAAACTGTTTTTT
CDR3aa: CANLSGQGRRGEKLFF

v_gene: TRBV20-1
j_gene: TRBJ1-5
d_gene: TRBD1
abundance: .
CDR3nt: TGCAGTGTCAGTAGGGGGCAAGGCAATCAGCCCCAGCATTTT
CDR3aa: CSVSRGQGNQPQHF

v_gene: TRBV15
j_gene: TRBJ2-5
d_gene: .
abundance: .
CDR3nt: TGTGCCACCAGCAGAGAAGGCCAGATCCAGTACTTC
CDR3aa: CATSREGQIQYF

v_gene: TRBV7-2
j_gene: TRBJ2-2
d_gene: .
abundance: .
CDR3nt: TGTGCCAGCAGTATCACAGGGAACACCGGGGAGCTGTTTTTT
CDR3aa: CASSITGNTGELFF

v_gene: TRBV18
j_gene: TRBJ1-6
d_gene: .
abundance: few
CDR3nt: TGTGCCAGCTCACCCGCCAGGGATAATTCACCCCTCCACTTT
CDR3aa: CASSPARDNSPLHF

v_gene: TRBV6-5
j_gene: TRBJ1-2
d_gene: .
abundance: large
CDR3nt: TGTGCCAGCAGTTACAGGGGAGAGGGGCTTGGCTACACCTTC
CDR3aa: CASSYRGEGLGYTF

v_gene: TRBV6-1
j_gene: TRBJ2-2
d_gene: TRBD1
abundance: .
CDR3nt: TGTGCCAGCAGGGATTTAGGGGGCCGAATCACCGGGGAGCTGTTTTTT
CDR3aa: CASRDLGGRITGELFF

v_gene: TRBV20-1
j_gene: TRBJ1-6
d_gene: .
abundance: .
CDR3nt: TGCAGTGCTCGGACGGATAGCTCCTATAATTCACCCCTCCACTTT
CDR3aa: CSARTDSSYNSPLHF

v_gene: TRBV6-1
j_gene: TRBJ1-6
d_gene: .
abundance: once
CDR3nt: TGTGCCAGCAGTGAAGTTACGGGGAATTCACCCCTCCACTTT
CDR3aa: CASSEVTGNSPLHF

v_gene: TRBV5-4
j_gene: TRBJ1-3
d_gene: TRBD1
abundance: once
CDR3nt: TGTGCCAGCAGCTTGGCCCAAATTGGGACAGGGATGGGAAACACCATATATTTT
CDR3aa: CASSLAQIGTGMGNTIYF

v_gene: TRBV6-4
j_gene: TRBJ2-3
d_gene: .
abundance: .
CDR3nt: TGTGCCAGCAGTGACGAGTTGAGCACAGATACGCAGTATTTT
CDR3aa: CASSDELSTDTQYF

v_gene: TRBV12-3/TRBV12-4
j_gene: TRBJ2-3
d_gene: .
abundance: .
CDR3nt: TGTGCCAGCAGCCCCCAGGCCGGAGATACGCAGTATTTT
CDR3aa: CASSPQAGDTQYF

v_gene: TRBV14
j_gene: TRBJ1-2
d_gene: .
abundance: .
CDR3nt: TGTGCCAGCAGCCAAGAGCGGGGGGGCCGGAGGGGTGGCTACACCTTC
CDR3aa: CASSQERGGRRGGYTF

v_gene: TRBV19
j_gene: TRBJ2-5
d_gene: TRBD2
abundance: .
CDR3nt: TGTGCCAGTGGCGTAGCGGGGGGTTACCAAGAGACCCAGTACTTC
CDR3aa: CASGVAGGYQETQYF

v_gene: TRBV6-1
j_gene: TRBJ1-1
d_gene: TRBD1
abundance: .
CDR3nt: TGTGCCAGCAGGTCCCGACAGGGAGGTATGGCTTTCTTT
CDR3aa: CASRSRQGGMAFF

v_gene: TRBV30
j_gene: TRBJ1-5
d_gene: TRBD1
abundance: .
CDR3nt: TGTGCCTGGAGCGGGGACAGGGATCTAAATCAGCCCCAGCATTTT
CDR3aa: CAWSGDRDLNQPQHF

v_gene: TRBV18
j_gene: TRBJ1-5
d_gene: .
abundance: .
CDR3nt: TGTGCCAGCTCACCATTCGGAATCGGTAGCAATCAGCCCCAGCATTTT
CDR3aa: CASSPFGIGSNQPQHF

v_gene: TRBV6-1
j_gene: TRBJ1-6
d_gene: .
abundance: .
CDR3nt: TGTGCCAGCAGTGAAGGTGCTGCAGGGATCGGGTCACCCCTCCACTTT
CDR3aa: CASSEGAAGIGSPLHF

v_gene: TRBV19
j_gene: TRBJ1-1
d_gene: .
abundance: .
CDR3nt: TGTGCCAGTAGTCGTGGAAGTATGAACACTGAAGCTTTCTTT
CDR3aa: CASSRGSMNTEAFF

v_gene: TRBV6-1
j_gene: TRBJ1-1
d_gene: .
abundance: .
CDR3nt: TGTGCCAGCAGGGAAACCCGACATCACAGACGGATGAACACTGAAGCTTTCTTT
CDR3aa: CASRETRHHRRMNTEAFF

v_gene: TRBV6-1
j_gene: TRBJ1-6
d_gene: TRBD1
abundance: .
CDR3nt: TGTGCCAGCAGTGAACTTTCCGGACAGGGGGGTTCACCCCTCCACTTT
CDR3aa: CASSELSGQGGSPLHF